One TCR beta chain is described in this entry. No antigen is known for it. The entry originates in a study of somatic mutations in cytotoxic T cells in rheumatoid arthritis. Study conclusions and caveats: A slight TRBV07 underrepresentation in rheumatoid arthritis patients was reported without multiple-comparison adjustment. No age-related increase in CD8+ clonality was seen in healthy controls, but one was seen in rheumatoid arthritis patients.

Germline CDR1 is SEHNR and CDR2 is FQNEAQ (reference sequence). V was pared by 1 base and J by 1 base, with 7 bases between. The CDR3 sequence is 14 residues long. CD4+ cells and CD8+ cells were each obtained through positive magnetic bead selection, and their purity was assessed by flow cytometry. TCRdb's table, derived via immunoSEQ multiplex PCR, lists solely in-frame clones and lacks some. The sample includes 15,000 or so clones, 77% of them seen just once. The chain is built from TRBV7-9 and TRBJ1-1; no reliable D call. Specimen: CD8+ T cells sorted from blood. The receptor's source is an adult with rheumatoid arthritis. This chain's CDR3 is CASSLGSTNTEAFF. The CDR3 nucleotides read TGTGCCAGCAGCTTAGGGTCGACGAACACTGAAGCTTTCTTT. The variable domain in full, completed from reference TRBV7-9 and TRBJ1-1, reads DTGVSQNPRHKITKRGQNVTFRCDPISEHNRLYWYRQTLGQGPEFLTYFQNEAQLEKSRLLSDRFSAERPKGSFSTLEIQRTEQGDSAMYLCASSLGSTNTEAFFGQGTRLTVV.